The present entry profiles one T cell receptor (beta chain) with its context. Its antigen is unidentified. The CDR3 contains 12 residues. V lost 5 bases and J lost 6, with 12 bases in between. Germline V lookup: CDR1 SGHRS, CDR2 YFSETQ. These data originate in a study of tumor-infiltrating lymphocytes in localized non-small cell lung cancer. Notes on the study in general: Available tissue quantity limited TCR sequencing to a patient subset.

Assay used: immunoSEQ multiplex PCR; TCRdb lists only in-frame clones, some missing. The sample shows about 4,000 clones, more than 50% of them seen only once. The chain joins TRBV5-1 to TRBJ2-7, with a possible D match to TRBD2 (5 bases). The TCR sequence derives from a human donor with non-small cell lung cancer. The sequencing sample was made of uninvolved lung tissue not adjacent to the tumor. The CDR3 is CASSEGTGEQYF. DNA of the CDR3: TGCGCCAGCAGTGAGGGCACGGGCGAGCAGTACTTC.